The T cell receptor (beta chain) described here comes from a study of T cells in Graves' hyperthyroidism and ophthalmopathy. Whole-study findings and limits: Stable hyperthyroidism was told apart from ophthalmopathy by a model built on 13 V-J features.

This clonotype was detected only a few times. What it recognizes is unknown. Regions amplified from RNA transcripts were the TCR beta CDR3 regions. During a first-round RT-PCR of the TCR CDR3, the HTBI primer set was used. TCRdb ran MiXCR on the multiplex PCR reads and lists one entry per CDR3 protein. The sample holds hundreds of thousands of distinct CDR3 sequences; approximately 44% are singletons and the top ten take roughly 8.2%. Unmatched junction bases numbered 10, after V lost 7 bases and J lost 3 bases. The CDR3 spans 15 residues. The V gene's germline CDR1 is SNHLY and CDR2 FYNNEI. The material sequenced was peripheral blood or thyroid tissue (not recorded which). This receptor was taken from a woman younger than 35 with Graves' hyperthyroidism. The rearrangement uses TRBV2 and TRBJ2-5; 8 positions agree with TRBD1. Here the CDR3 reads CASKSGTGAEETQYF. As DNA, the CDR3 is TGTGCCAGCAAATCCGGGACAGGCGCAGAAGAGACCCAGTACTTC.